By share, the clone carrying this TCR beta chain ranks as medium-sized (0.01 to 0.1%). This entry is derived from a study of T cells in localized non-small cell lung cancer. Germline CDR1 is MNHGY and CDR2 is SAAAGT. This CDR3 spans 14 amino acids. With 6 bases removed from V and 6 bases from J, the gap between germline ends came to 14 bases. Profiling relied on immunoSEQ multiplex PCR, and the TCRdb table lists in-frame clones only, not all of them. The sample contains approximately 1,600 clones, roughly 25% of which appear only once. The chain links TRBV6-8 to TRBJ2-2; either TRBD1 or TRBD2 may fit D (5 bases each). The sample was normal lung tissue next to the tumor, taken before any cancer treatment. This TCR derives from a male donor aged 60 or over with stage II lung adenocarcinoma. The DNA for the CDR3 is TGTGCCAGCAGAGAACAGCAGGGAGCCGGGGAGCTGTTTTTT. Protein: CASREQQGAGELFF.